These 22 T cell receptor beta chains were sequenced from one sample in a study of shared clonotypes between healthy human individuals. Clones were sequenced by immunoSEQ multiplex PCR, and TCRdb holds only the in-frame ones, with some missing. Of some 1.5 million clones listed, under 99% are singletons. Sequenced: naive CD4+ T cells sorted from blood. Subset here: CD45RA+ positively selected. These receptors were collected from a man younger than 40 in good health.

V usage is TRBV11-3 and J usage is TRBJ2-7, with TRBD1 matching 8 bases. Losses at the gene ends were 3 bases for V and 6 bases for J; bases not matched to a gene: 7. CDR1 is SGHNT and CDR2 is YENEEA in the germline V gene. The CDR3 is made up of 14 amino acids. The CDR3 DNA is TGTGCCAGCAGCTTGATACGGGGGACAGGCGAGCAGTACTTC. This gives the protein CASSLIRGTGEQYF.

This chain joins TRBV4-1 and TRBJ1-2; D possibly corresponds to TRBD1 (6 bases). V was trimmed by 2 bases and J by 4 bases, leaving 17 bases between them. This CDR3 spans 16 amino acids. Germline assignment: CDR1 MGHRA and CDR2 YSYEKL. The CDR3, as DNA: TGCGCCAGCAGCCAAAATACAGGGTGGCCCCTCTATGGCTACACCTTC. As protein: CASSQNTGWPLYGYTF.

The CDR3 region has the DNA TGTGCCACCGGGGCAGGGAATCAGCCCCAGCATTTT. This encodes CATGAGNQPQHF. The V and J genes are TRBV7-9 and TRBJ1-5, with D possibly being TRBD1 (5 bases). With 10 bases removed from V and 4 bases from J, the gap between germline ends came to 11 bases. This CDR3 region has 12 residues. Germline loops: CDR1 SEHNR, CDR2 FQNEAQ (reference sequence).

The chain links TRBV30 to TRBJ1-2, with D perhaps TRBD1 (6 bases). This CDR3 region has 13 residues. The V end lost 0 bases, the J end lost 4 bases, and 9 bases lay between the germline ends. From germline, CDR1 is GTSNPN and CDR2 SVGIG (reference sequence). CDR3 nucleotides: TGTGCCTGGAGTGTACTGGACAGCTATGGCTACACCTTC. The encoded protein is CAWSVLDSYGYTF.

The chain joins TRBV28 to TRBJ2-1; 8 bases agree with TRBD2. Germline loops: CDR1 MDHEN, CDR2 SYDVKM. The V gene end was trimmed by 7 bases and the J gene end by 12 bases; junction bases not matched to a gene: 14. CDR3 length equals 14 residues. The CDR3 reads CASTRGGSLASQFF. CDR3 nucleotide sequence: TGTGCCAGCACCCGGGGGGGATCGCTAGCTTCGCAGTTCTTC.

The gene calls are TRBV11-2 and TRBJ1-1; D is unresolved. Germline CDR1 reads SGHAT; CDR2 reads FQNNGV. This CDR3 region has 14 residues. V lost 1 base to trimming and J lost 1 base, with 7 bases between them. The DNA for the CDR3 is TGTGCCAGCAGCTTAGGACATCGGAACACTGAAGCTTTCTTT. Protein: CASSLGHRNTEAFF.

The chain carries TRBV6-1 and TRBJ1-3; D remains unclear. V lost 3 bases, J lost 2 bases, and 11 bases lay in between. The CDR3 has 15 amino acids. CDR1 and CDR2 from the germline V gene are MNHNS and SASEGT. CDR3 protein: CASSDNFPTGNTIYF. Here the CDR3 DNA reads TGTGCCAGCAGTGACAATTTTCCTACTGGAAACACCATATATTTT.

This chain links TRBV28 with TRBJ2-5; D might be TRBD1 or TRBD2, each matching 5 bases. The germline gives CDR1 MDHEN, CDR2 SYDVKM. V shed 1 base and J shed 2 bases, with 11 bases lying between them. This CDR3 spans 15 amino acids. The CDR3 loop is CASSLYGTDQETQYF. CDR3 DNA sequence: TGTGCCAGCAGTTTATATGGGACGGATCAAGAGACCCAGTACTTC. The full variable domain, in which reference TRBV28 and TRBJ2-5 provide the parts outside the CDR3, is DVKVTQSSRYLVKRTGEKVFLECVQDMDHENMFWYRQDPGLGLRLIYFSYDVKMKEKGDIPEGYSVSREKKERFSLILESASTNQTSMYLCASSLYGTDQETQYFGPGTRLLVL.

The rearrangement links TRBV5-1 to TRBJ2-7; tentative D call: TRBD2 (5 bases). Germline assignment: CDR1 SGHRS and CDR2 YFSETQ. Trimming took 0 bases from V and 3 from J, leaving 10 bases between them. The length of the CDR3 is 14 residues. The CDR3 sequence: CASSLAGNNYEQYF. The CDR3 nucleotides read TGCGCCAGCAGCTTGGCGGGGAACAACTACGAGCAGTACTTC.

This chain uses TRBV19 with TRBJ1-1, with D tentatively TRBD1 (5 bases). The CDR3 is 14 amino acids. Germline CDR1 is LNHDA and CDR2 is SQIVND (reference sequence). Trimming took off 3 bases at V and 1 base at J, with 9 bases between the two ends. CDR3 DNA: TGTGCCAGTAGTATCGGGGGGAAGAACACTGAAGCTTTCTTT. Translating it yields CASSIGGKNTEAFF.

The chain employs TRBV7-6 and TRBJ2-5, with D unclear. The CDR3 is 13 amino acids. V dropped 0 bases and J dropped 4 bases, with 6 bases sitting between them. CDR1 is SGHVS and CDR2 is FNYEAQ in the germline V gene. CDR3 amino acids: CASSLAVLETQYF. CDR3 coding DNA: TGTGCCAGCAGCTTAGCCGTGTTAGAGACCCAGTACTTC.

This clone was counted a single time. The chain links TRBV28 to TRBJ1-1, with D unresolved. The CDR3 length is 15 residues. V lost 6 bases to trimming and J lost 1 base, with 15 bases between them. Per germline, CDR1 MDHEN and CDR2 SYDVKM. In nucleotides, the CDR3 is TGTGCCAGCAGCCTACACGGCCGCCCGAACACTGAAGCTTTCTTT. Encoded protein: CASSLHGRPNTEAFF.

This chain links TRBV28 with TRBJ1-2, with no clear D. The CDR3 consists of 14 residues. V lost 8 bases, J lost 4 bases, and 17 bases lay in between. Germline CDR1 reads MDHEN; CDR2 reads SYDVKM. The CDR3 DNA reads TGTGCCAGCCAAAAGGGATTACAGCTCTATGGCTACACCTTC. It translates to CASQKGLQLYGYTF.

This chain connects TRBV7-2 to TRBJ2-1, with D perhaps TRBD2 (6 bases). CDR1 is SGHTA and CDR2 is FQGNSA in the germline V gene. CDR3 size: 15 residues. Trimming stripped 3 bases from V and 1 base from J, with 10 bases between. CDR3 region: CASSFSGDSYNEQFF. CDR3 coding DNA: TGTGCCAGCAGCTTTAGCGGAGATTCCTACAATGAGCAGTTCTTC. The whole variable domain, filled in from reference TRBV7-2 and TRBJ2-1, reads GAGVSQSPSNKVTEKGKDVELRCDPISGHTALYWYRQSLGQGLEFLIYFQGNSAPDKSGLPSDRFSAERTGGSVSTLTIQRTQQEDSAVYLCASSFSGDSYNEQFFGPGTRLTVL.

The chain has TRBV19 and TRBJ2-4; unclear D gene. The CDR3 spans 15 residues. Germline V gene lookup returns CDR1 LNHDA and CDR2 SQIVND (reference sequence). V was trimmed by 4 bases and J by 0 bases, leaving 10 bases between them. In DNA form, the CDR3 reads TGTGCCAGTAGTACCCCGACGCTAGCCAAAAACATTCAGTACTTC. Amino acids: CASSTPTLAKNIQYF.

As to this clone: This sample includes further DNA sequences coding for the same CDR3. The CDR3 bases are TGTGCCATCAGTGATCGGGGCGGGGAGCTGTTTTTT. It specifies CAISDRGGELFF. The chain is built from TRBV10-3 and TRBJ2-2, with D perhaps TRBD2 (5 bases). The germline V gene has CDR1 ENHRY and CDR2 SYGVKD. CDR3 length: 12 amino acids. V lost 3 bases and J lost 7, with 6 bases in between.

The chain uses TRBV7-2 and TRBJ1-3, with 8 bases lining up with TRBD1. Germline lookup yields CDR1 SGHTA and CDR2 FQGNSA. The CDR3 has 15 residues. The J segment lost 4 bases and the V segment lost 5 bases, leaving 7 bases of the junction unmatched. The CDR3 loop reads CASSDTRGLGNTIYF. Written as DNA, the CDR3 is TGTGCCAGCAGCGATACCAGGGGGCTCGGAAACACCATATATTTT.

The CDR3 loop is CASSEWGGRDEKLFF. CDR3 in DNA: TGTGCCAGCAGTGAATGGGGAGGTCGGGATGAAAAACTGTTTTTT. The V gene is TRBV6-1, the J gene TRBJ1-4; D gene ambiguous. V was trimmed by 2 bases and J by 6 bases, leaving 13 bases between them. The germline V gene encodes CDR1 MNHNS and CDR2 SASEGT. The CDR3 runs to 15 residues.

The V call is TRBV19, the J call TRBJ2-3; D not resolved. Germline V gene lookup returns CDR1 LNHDA and CDR2 SQIVND (reference sequence). V lost 6 bases to trimming and J lost 0 bases, with 7 bases between them. The CDR3 totals 13 residues. The chain's CDR3 is CASRPSSTDTQYF. CDR3 nucleotide sequence: TGTGCCAGTAGACCCAGTAGCACAGATACGCAGTATTTT.

J is TRBJ1-2 and V is TRBV4-1; TRBD1 is a possible D gene (6 bases). The length of the CDR3 is 17 residues. CDR1 is MGHRA and CDR2 is YSYEKL in the germline V gene. Trimming removed 0 bases from V and 2 bases from J, with 16 bases in between. The CDR3 spells CASSQEGTPIRNYGYTF. Written as DNA, the CDR3 is TGCGCCAGCAGCCAAGAAGGGACACCAATCCGAAACTATGGCTACACCTTC.

This chain connects TRBV27 to TRBJ2-7; TRBD2 matches 10 bases. The germline V gene encodes CDR1 MNHEY and CDR2 SMNVEV (reference sequence). There are 14 residues in the CDR3. V lost 6 bases to trimming and J lost 2 bases; unmatched junction nucleotides: 4. The CDR3 loop is CASSSSGRAYEQYF. Written as DNA, the CDR3 is TGTGCCAGCAGCTCAAGCGGGAGGGCCTACGAGCAGTACTTC.

The chain has TRBV27 and TRBJ2-1; D unresolved. Trimming took off 5 bases at V and 0 bases at J, with 17 bases between the two ends. Germline CDR1 reads MNHEY; CDR2 reads SMNVEV (reference sequence). The CDR3 sequence is 17 residues long. Here the CDR3 DNA reads TGTGCCAGCAGTCCTTACCCGGGCCAAAACTCCTACAATGAGCAGTTCTTC. Translating gives CASSPYPGQNSYNEQFF.